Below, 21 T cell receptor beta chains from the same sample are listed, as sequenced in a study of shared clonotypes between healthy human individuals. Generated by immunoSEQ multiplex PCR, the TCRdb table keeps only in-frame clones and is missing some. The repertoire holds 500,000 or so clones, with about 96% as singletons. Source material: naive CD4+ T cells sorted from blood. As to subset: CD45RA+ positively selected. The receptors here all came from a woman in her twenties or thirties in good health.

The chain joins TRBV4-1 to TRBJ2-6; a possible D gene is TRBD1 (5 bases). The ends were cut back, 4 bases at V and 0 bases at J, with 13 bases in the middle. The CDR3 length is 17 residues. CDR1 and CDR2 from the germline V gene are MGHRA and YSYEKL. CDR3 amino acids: CASSPPPGSSGANVLTF. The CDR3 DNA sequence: TGCGCCAGCAGCCCCCCCCCAGGGTCCTCTGGGGCCAACGTCCTGACTTTC.

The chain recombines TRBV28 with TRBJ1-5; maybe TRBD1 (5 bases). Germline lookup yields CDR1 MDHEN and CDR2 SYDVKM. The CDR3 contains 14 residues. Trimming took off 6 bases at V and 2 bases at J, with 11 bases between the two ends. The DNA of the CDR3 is TGTGCCAGCAGCCCAGGGTCAGGCAATCAGCCCCAGCATTTT. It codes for CASSPGSGNQPQHF.

CDR3 in amino acids: CASSRGRVSPLHF. The CDR3 DNA is TGCGCCAGCAGCCGAGGGAGGGTTTCACCCCTCCACTTT. The J gene is TRBJ1-6, the V gene TRBV4-1; the D is unclear. This CDR3 region has 13 residues. Germline CDR1 and CDR2: MGHRA and YSYEKL. Trimming left V 4 bases short and J 9 bases short, with 10 bases between.

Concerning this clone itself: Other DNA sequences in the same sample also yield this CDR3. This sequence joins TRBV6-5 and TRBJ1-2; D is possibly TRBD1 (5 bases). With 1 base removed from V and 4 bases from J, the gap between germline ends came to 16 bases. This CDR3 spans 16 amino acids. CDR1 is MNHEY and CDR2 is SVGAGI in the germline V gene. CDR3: CASSYFQGGGGYGYTF. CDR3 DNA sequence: TGTGCCAGCAGTTACTTCCAGGGTGGGGGGGGCTATGGCTACACCTTC.

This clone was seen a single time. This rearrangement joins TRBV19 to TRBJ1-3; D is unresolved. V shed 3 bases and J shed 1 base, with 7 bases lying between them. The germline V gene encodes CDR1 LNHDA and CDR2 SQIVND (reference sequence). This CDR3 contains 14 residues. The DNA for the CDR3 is TGTGCCAGTAGTATTGACCTTTCTGGAAACACCATATATTTT. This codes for CASSIDLSGNTIYF. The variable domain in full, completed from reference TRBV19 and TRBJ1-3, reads DGGITQSPKYLFRKEGQNVTLSCEQNLNHDAMYWYRQDPGQGLRLIYYSQIVNDFQKGDIAEGYSVSREKKESFPLTVTSAQKNPTAFYLCASSIDLSGNTIYFGEGSWLTVV.

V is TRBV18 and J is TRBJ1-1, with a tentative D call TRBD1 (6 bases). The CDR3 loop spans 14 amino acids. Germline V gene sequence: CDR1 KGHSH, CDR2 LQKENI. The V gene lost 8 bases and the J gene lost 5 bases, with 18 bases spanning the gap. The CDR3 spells CASRREGGRTEAFF. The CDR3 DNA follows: TGTGCCAGCCGCCGAGAGGGGGGAAGAACTGAAGCTTTCTTT. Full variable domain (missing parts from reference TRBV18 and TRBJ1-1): NAGVMQNPRHLVRRRGQEARLRCSPMKGHSHVYWYRQLPEEGLKFMVYLQKENIIDESGMPKERFSAEFPKEGPSILRIQQVVRGDSAAYFCASRREGGRTEAFFGQGTRLTVV.

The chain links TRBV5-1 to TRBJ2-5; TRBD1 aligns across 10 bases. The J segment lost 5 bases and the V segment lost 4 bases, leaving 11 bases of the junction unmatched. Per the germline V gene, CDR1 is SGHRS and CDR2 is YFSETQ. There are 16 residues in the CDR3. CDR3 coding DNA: TGCGCCAGCAGCCGACAGGGGGCGAGGCCCGGGGAGACCCAGTACTTC. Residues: CASSRQGARPGETQYF.

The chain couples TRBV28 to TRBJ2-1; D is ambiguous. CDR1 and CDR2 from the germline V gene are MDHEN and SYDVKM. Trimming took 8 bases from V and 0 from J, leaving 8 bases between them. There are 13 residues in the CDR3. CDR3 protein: CASSTNSYNEQFF. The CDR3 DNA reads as TGTGCCAGCTCTACTAACTCCTACAATGAGCAGTTCTTC.

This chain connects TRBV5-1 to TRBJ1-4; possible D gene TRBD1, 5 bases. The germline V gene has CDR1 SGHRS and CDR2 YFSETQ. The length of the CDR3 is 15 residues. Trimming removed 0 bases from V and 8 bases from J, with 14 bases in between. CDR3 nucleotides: TGCGCCAGCAGCTTGGCCTCCAGGGTGGAGGAAAAACTGTTTTTT. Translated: CASSLASRVEEKLFF.

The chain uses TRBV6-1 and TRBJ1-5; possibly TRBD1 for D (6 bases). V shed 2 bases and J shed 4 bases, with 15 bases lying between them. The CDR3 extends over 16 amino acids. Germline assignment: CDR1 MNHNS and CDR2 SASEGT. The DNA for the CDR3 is TGTGCCAGCAGTGAAAAACGGGGGGACAAAAATCAGCCCCAGCATTTT. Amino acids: CASSEKRGDKNQPQHF.

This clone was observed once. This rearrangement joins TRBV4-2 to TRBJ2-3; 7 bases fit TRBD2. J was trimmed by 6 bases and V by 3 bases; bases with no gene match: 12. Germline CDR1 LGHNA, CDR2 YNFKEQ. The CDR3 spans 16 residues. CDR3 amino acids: CASSQARREITDTQYF. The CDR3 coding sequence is TGTGCCAGCAGCCAGGCTCGGCGGGAGATAACCGATACGCAGTATTTT.

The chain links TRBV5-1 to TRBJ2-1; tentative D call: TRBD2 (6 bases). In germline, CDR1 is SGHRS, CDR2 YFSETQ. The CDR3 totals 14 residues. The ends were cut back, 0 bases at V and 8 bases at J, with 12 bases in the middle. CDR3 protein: CASSLDRRLDEQFF. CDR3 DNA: TGCGCCAGCAGCTTGGATCGGAGACTAGATGAGCAGTTCTTC. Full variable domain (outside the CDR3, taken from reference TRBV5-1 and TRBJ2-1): KAGVTQTPRYLIKTRGQQVTLSCSPISGHRSVSWYQQTPGQGLQFLFEYFSETQRNKGNFPGRFSGRQFSNSRSEMNVSTLELGDSALYLCASSLDRRLDEQFFGPGTRLTVL.

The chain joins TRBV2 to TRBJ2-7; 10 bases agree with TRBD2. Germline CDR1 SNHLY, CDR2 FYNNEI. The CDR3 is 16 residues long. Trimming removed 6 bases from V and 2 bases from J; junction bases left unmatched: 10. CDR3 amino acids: CASRDHPSGSPYEQYF. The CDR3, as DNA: TGTGCCAGCAGGGACCACCCTAGCGGGAGCCCCTACGAGCAGTACTTC.

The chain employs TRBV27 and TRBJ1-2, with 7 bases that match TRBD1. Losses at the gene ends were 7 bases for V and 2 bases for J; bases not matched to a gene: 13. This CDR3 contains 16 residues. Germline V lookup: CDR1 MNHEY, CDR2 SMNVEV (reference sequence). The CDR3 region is CASTGLGGLGNYGYTF. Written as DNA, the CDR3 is TGTGCCAGCACAGGGTTAGGGGGCCTTGGGAACTATGGCTACACCTTC.

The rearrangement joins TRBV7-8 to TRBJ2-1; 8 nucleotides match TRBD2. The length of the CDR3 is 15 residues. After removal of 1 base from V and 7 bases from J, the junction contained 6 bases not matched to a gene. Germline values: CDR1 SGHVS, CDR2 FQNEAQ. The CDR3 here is CASSLDGGRLNEQFF. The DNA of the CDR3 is TGTGCCAGCAGCTTAGATGGCGGGAGGTTGAATGAGCAGTTCTTC.

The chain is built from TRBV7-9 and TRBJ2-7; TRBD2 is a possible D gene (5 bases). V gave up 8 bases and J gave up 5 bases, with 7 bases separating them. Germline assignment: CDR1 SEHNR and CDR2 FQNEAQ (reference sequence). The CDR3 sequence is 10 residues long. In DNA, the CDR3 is TGTGCCAGCGGACTGCACGAGCAGTACTTC. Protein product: CASGLHEQYF.

The CDR3 region has the DNA TGTGCCAGCAGTTTTAGAAGGGGTCCCGGGGATGAGCAGTTCTTC. This gives the protein CASSFRRGPGDEQFF. V usage is TRBV28 and J usage is TRBJ2-1; either TRBD1 or TRBD2 may supply D (5 bases each). Germline V gives CDR1 MDHEN, CDR2 SYDVKM. V lost 3 bases and J lost 8, with 17 bases in between. The CDR3 length is 15 residues.

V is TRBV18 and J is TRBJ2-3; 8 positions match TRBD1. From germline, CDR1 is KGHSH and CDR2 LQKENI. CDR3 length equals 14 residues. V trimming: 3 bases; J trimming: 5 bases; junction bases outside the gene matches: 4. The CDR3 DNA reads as TGTGCCAGCTCACCTTGGGACAGGCTAGATACGCAGTATTTT. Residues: CASSPWDRLDTQYF.

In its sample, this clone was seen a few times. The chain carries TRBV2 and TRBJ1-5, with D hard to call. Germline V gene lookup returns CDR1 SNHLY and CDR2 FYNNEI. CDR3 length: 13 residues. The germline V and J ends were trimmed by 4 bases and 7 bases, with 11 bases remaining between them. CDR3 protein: CASSALGGQPQHF. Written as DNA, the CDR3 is TGTGCCAGCAGTGCCCTCGGCGGGCAGCCCCAGCATTTT.

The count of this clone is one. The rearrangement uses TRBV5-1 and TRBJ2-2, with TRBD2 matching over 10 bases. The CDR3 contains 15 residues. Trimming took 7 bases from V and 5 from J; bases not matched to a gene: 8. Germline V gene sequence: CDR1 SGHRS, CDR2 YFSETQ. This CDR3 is CASSPGSGGTGELFF. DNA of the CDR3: TGCGCCAGCTCCCCGGGTAGCGGGGGGACCGGGGAGCTGTTTTTT.

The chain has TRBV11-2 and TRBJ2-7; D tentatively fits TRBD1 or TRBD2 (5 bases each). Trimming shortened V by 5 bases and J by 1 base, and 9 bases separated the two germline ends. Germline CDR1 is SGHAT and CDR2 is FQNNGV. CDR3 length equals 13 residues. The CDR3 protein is CASSRDGSYEQYF. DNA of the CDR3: TGTGCCAGCAGCCGGGACGGATCCTACGAGCAGTACTTC.